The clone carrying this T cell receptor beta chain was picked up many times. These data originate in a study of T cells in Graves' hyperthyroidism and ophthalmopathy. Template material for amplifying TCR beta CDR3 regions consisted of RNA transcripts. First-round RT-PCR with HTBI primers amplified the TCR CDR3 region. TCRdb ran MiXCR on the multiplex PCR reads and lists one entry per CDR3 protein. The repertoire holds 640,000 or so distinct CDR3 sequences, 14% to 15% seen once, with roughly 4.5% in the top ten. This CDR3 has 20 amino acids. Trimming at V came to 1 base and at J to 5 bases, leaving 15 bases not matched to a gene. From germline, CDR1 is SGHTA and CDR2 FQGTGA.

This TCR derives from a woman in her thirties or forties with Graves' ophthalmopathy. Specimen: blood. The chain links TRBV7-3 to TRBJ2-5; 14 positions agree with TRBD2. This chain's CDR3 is CASSLRLGGLAGVRGETQYF. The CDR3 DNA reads TGTGCCAGCAGCTTAAGGCTAGGGGGACTAGCGGGAGTACGAGGGGAGACCCAGTACTTC.